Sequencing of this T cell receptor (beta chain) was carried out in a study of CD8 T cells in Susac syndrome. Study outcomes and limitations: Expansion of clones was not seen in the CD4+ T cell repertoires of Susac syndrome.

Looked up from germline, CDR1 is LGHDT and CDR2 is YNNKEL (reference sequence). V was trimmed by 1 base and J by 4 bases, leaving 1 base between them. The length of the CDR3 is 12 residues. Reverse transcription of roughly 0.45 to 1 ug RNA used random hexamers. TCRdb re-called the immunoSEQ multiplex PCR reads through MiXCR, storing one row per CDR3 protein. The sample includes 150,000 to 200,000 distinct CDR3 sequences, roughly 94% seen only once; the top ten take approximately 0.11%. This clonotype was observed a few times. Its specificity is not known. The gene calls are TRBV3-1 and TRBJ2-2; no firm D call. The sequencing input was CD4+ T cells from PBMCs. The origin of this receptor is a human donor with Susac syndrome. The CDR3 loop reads CASSQATGELFF. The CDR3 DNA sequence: TGTGCCAGCAGCCAAGCCACCGGGGAGCTGTTTTTT.